The T cell receptor (beta chain) under discussion was sequenced for a study of blood T cells in healthy people across ages. Regarding the study as a whole: Long-lived donors had more naive CD4+ cells and higher diversity than aged donors. Diversity estimated from one million T cells was considered an underestimate. Roughly linear declines in TCR beta diversity per million T cells occurred with age.

The CDR3 contains 14 residues. Germline V gene lookup returns CDR1 SGHTA and CDR2 FQGNSA. Trimming removed 5 bases at V and 10 bases at J, with 21 bases between. The second PCR ran about 7 to 12 cycles with a sample-barcoded 5' primer and J-beta primers. MiXCR, applied by TCRdb to the 5' RACE reads, yields one record per CDR3 protein. The sample holds about 670,000 distinct CDR3 sequences, less than 45% seen once. To note about this clonotype: Antigen: not known.

Each sample yielded at least 5.5 micrograms of PBMC total RNA. The chain uses TRBV7-2 and TRBJ2-7; no clear D gene. The TCR originated in a man aged 80 or over in good health. Sequenced: blood. The CDR3 DNA reads as TGTGCCAGCAGCCTCCCCTCGAACCAAGAGATCCAGTACTTC. It yields the protein CASSLPSNQEIQYF.